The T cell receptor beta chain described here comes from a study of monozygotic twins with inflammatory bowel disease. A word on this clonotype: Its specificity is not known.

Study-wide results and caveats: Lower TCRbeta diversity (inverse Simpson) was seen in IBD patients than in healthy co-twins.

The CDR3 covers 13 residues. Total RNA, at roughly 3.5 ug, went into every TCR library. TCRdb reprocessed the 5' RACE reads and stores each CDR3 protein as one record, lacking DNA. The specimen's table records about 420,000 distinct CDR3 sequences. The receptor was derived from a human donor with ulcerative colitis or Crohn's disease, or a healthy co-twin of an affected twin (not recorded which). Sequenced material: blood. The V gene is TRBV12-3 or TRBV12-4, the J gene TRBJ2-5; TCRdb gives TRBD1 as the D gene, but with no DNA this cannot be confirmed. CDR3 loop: CASRGGNQETQYF.